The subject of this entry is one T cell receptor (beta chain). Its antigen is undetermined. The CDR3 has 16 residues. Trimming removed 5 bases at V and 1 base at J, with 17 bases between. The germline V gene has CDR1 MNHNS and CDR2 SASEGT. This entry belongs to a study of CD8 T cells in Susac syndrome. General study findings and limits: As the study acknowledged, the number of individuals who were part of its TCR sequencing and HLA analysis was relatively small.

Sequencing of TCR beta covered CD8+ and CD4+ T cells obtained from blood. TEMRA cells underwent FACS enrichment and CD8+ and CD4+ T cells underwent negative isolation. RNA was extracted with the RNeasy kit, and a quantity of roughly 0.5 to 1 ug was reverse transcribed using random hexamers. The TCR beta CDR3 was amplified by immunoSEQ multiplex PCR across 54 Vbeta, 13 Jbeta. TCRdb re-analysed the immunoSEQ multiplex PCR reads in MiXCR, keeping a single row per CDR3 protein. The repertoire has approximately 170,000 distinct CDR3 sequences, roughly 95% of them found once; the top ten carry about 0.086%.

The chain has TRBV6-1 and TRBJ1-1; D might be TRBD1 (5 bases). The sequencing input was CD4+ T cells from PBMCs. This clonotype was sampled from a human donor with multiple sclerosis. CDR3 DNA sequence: TGTGCCAGCAGTCCGGGACCGCAATACCCGAACACTGAAGCTTTCTTT. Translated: CASSPGPQYPNTEAFF.